These 4 T cell receptor beta chains originate from one sample sequenced in a study of blood T cell repertoires in COVID-19. The protocol was immunoSEQ multiplex PCR, while the TCRdb copy is restricted to in-frame clones and leaves out a portion. The sample holds about 320,000 clones, 85% seen once. Sequencing was done on a sample of PBMCs or T cells enriched from blood (not recorded which). Receptors were obtained from a woman aged 25 to 45 who had been exposed to COVID-19.

The J gene is TRBJ2-7, the V gene TRBV5-4; TRBD1 aligns across 10 bases. This CDR3 has 14 residues. Germline CDR1 reads SGHNT; CDR2 reads YYREEE (reference sequence). The ends lost 0 bases at V and 5 bases at J; junction bases unmatched: 2. CDR3 DNA sequence: TGTGCCAGCAGCTTGGGACAGGGGGCGAACGAGCAGTACTTC. Translation: CASSLGQGANEQYF.

The chain carries TRBV15 and TRBJ2-5, with D possibly TRBD2 on 6 matching bases. V lost 0 bases to trimming and J lost 5 bases, with 16 bases between them. There are 16 residues in the CDR3. The germline V gene has CDR1 LNHNV and CDR2 YYDKDF (reference sequence). CDR3 bases: TGTGCCACCAGCAGAGATCGGGAGAGCCTCAGGGAGACCCAGTACTTC. Translated, it gives CATSRDRESLRETQYF.

This clone was picked up a small number of times. This chain connects TRBV24-1 to TRBJ2-2, with unresolved D. With 4 bases removed from V and 6 bases from J, the gap between germline ends came to 5 bases. There are 12 residues in the CDR3. Germline CDR1 KGHDR, CDR2 SFDVKD. The CDR3 region has the DNA TGTGCCACCAGTGAAACAGCCGGGGAGCTGTTTTTT. Its translation is CATSETAGELFF.

The J gene is TRBJ1-5, the V gene TRBV27; the D is unclear. The CDR3 sequence is 16 residues long. Trimming removed 5 bases at V and 0 bases at J, with 14 bases between. Germline-derived CDR1 and CDR2 are MNHEY and SMNVEV (reference sequence). CDR3 amino acids: CASSVGAGYSNQPQHF. CDR3 nucleotide sequence: TGTGCCAGCAGTGTTGGAGCTGGCTATAGCAATCAGCCCCAGCATTTT.